These 32 T cell receptor beta chains share one sample of origin, sequenced in a study of blood T cell repertoires in COVID-19. The assay was immunoSEQ multiplex PCR, and TCRdb's table has in-frame clones only and misses some. This table holds about 150,000 clones, approximately 85% found once. The sequenced sample was peripheral blood. The source is a woman aged 55-70 years with COVID-19, enrolled during active disease.

A remark on this clone: Within the sample, other DNA sequences also encode this same CDR3. The gene calls are TRBV6-5 and TRBJ1-4; D is undetermined. V shed 4 bases and J shed 0 bases, with 6 bases lying between them. CDR1 is MNHEY and CDR2 is SVGAGI in the germline V gene. The CDR3 runs to 14 residues. The CDR3 bases are TGTGCCAGCAGTTCGGTAGCAACTAATGAAAAACTGTTTTTT. Translated: CASSSVATNEKLFF.

This sequence joins TRBV5-5 and TRBJ1-2; D perhaps matches TRBD1 (5 bases). The CDR3 extends over 15 amino acids. Trimming took off 0 bases at V and 4 bases at J, with 13 bases between the two ends. Per germline, CDR1 SGHKS and CDR2 YYEKEE (reference sequence). The CDR3 sequence: CASSLEGALPYGYTF. DNA for the CDR3: TGTGCCAGCAGCTTGGAAGGGGCCCTCCCCTATGGCTACACCTTC. Looking up the rest from reference TRBV5-5 and TRBJ1-2 gives the full variable domain: DAGVTQSPTHLIKTRGQQVTLRCSPISGHKSVSWYQQVLGQGPQFIFQYYEKEERGRGNFPDRFSARQFPNYSSELNVNALLLGDSALYLCASSLEGALPYGYTFGSGTRLTVV.

The rearrangement joins TRBV6-6 to TRBJ1-1; no clear D gene. V gave up 4 bases and J gave up 1 base, with 13 bases separating them. The CDR3 runs 15 residues. CDR1 and CDR2 (germline): MNHNY, SVGAGI (reference sequence). CDR3 protein: CASSSPEARNTEAFF. The DNA of the CDR3 is TGTGCCAGCAGTTCACCCGAAGCGCGGAACACTGAAGCTTTCTTT.

This chain connects TRBV5-1 to TRBJ1-2, with TRBD1 matching over 11 bases. The J segment lost 3 bases and the V segment lost 7 bases, leaving 2 bases of the junction unmatched. CDR3 length: 13 residues. Germline V gene lookup returns CDR1 SGHRS and CDR2 YFSETQ. CDR3 DNA sequence: TGCGCCAGCGGGACAGGGGGAGACTATGGCTACACCTTC. Translation: CASGTGGDYGYTF.

The rearrangement links TRBV7-9 to TRBJ2-5, with D unclear. The germline V gene encodes CDR1 SEHNR and CDR2 FQNEAQ (reference sequence). The CDR3 has 12 amino acids. V dropped 5 bases and J dropped 5 bases, with 9 bases sitting between them. The CDR3 nucleotides read TGTGCCAGCAGCCCGGTTTTTGAGACCCAGTACTTC. Amino acid sequence: CASSPVFETQYF.

This clone was counted a single time. This chain uses TRBV14 with TRBJ2-7; the D is unclear. The CDR3 is 12 amino acids. V dropped 4 bases and J dropped 4 bases, with 8 bases sitting between them. Germline V gene sequence: CDR1 SGHDN, CDR2 FVKESK. Written as DNA, the CDR3 is TGTGCCAGCAGCCCCTCTAGGTACGAGCAGTACTTC. It specifies CASSPSRYEQYF. The full variable domain, its missing parts supplied by reference TRBV14 and TRBJ2-7, is EAGVTQFPSHSVIEKGQTVTLRCDPISGHDNLYWYRRVMGKEIKFLLHFVKESKQDESGMPNNRFLAERTGGTYSTLKVQPAELEDSGVYFCASSPSRYEQYFGPGTRLTVT.

A few counts support this clone. This chain joins TRBV11-2 and TRBJ1-3; 7 bases map to TRBD1. Germline V CDR1 and CDR2: SGHAT, FQNNGV. The CDR3 is 15 residues long. With 5 bases clipped from V and 2 bases from J, the junction kept 6 bases outside the gene matches. CDR3 residues: CASSPLQGPGNTIYF. The DNA of the CDR3 is TGTGCCAGCAGCCCCTTACAGGGGCCTGGAAACACCATATATTTT.

The chain is built from TRBV7-2 and TRBJ2-7, with 8 bases fitting TRBD1. Germline lookup yields CDR1 SGHTA and CDR2 FQGNSA. V was clipped by 5 bases and J by 0 bases; unmatched bases: 18. CDR3 length: 19 amino acids. In DNA, the CDR3 is TGTGCCAGCAGCCATCCTCGGACAGGGAGGCAGTATAGCTCCTACGAGCAGTACTTC. The encoded protein is CASSHPRTGRQYSSYEQYF.

The gene calls are TRBV19 and TRBJ1-1; D is unresolved. With 3 bases removed from V and 1 base from J, the gap between germline ends came to 6 bases. The CDR3 extends over 13 amino acids. The V gene's germline CDR1 is LNHDA and CDR2 SQIVND (reference sequence). CDR3 in amino acids: CASSIKSNTEAFF. The CDR3 bases are TGTGCCAGTAGTATCAAATCGAACACTGAAGCTTTCTTT.

The chain employs TRBV9 and TRBJ2-3, with a weak D call TRBD2 (5 bases). Germline lookup yields CDR1 SGDLS and CDR2 YYNGEE. V dropped 2 bases and J dropped 0 bases, with 13 bases sitting between them. This CDR3 region has 16 residues. CDR3 loop: CASSVALGLSTDTQYF. CDR3 sequence (DNA): TGTGCCAGCAGCGTGGCGCTCGGACTCAGCACAGATACGCAGTATTTT. The variable domain in full, with the rest retrieved from reference TRBV9 and TRBJ2-3, is DSGVTQTPKHLITATGQRVTLRCSPRSGDLSVYWYQQSLDQGLQFLIQYYNGEERAKGNILERFSAQQFPDLHSELNLSSLELGDSALYFCASSVALGLSTDTQYFGPGTRLTVL.

The V call is TRBV25-1, the J call TRBJ1-2, with D maybe TRBD1 (6 bases). Between the trimmed V and J ends, which lost 6 bases and 8 bases, there was a span of 10 bases. Germline values: CDR1 MGHDK, CDR2 SYGVNS. The CDR3 consists of 11 residues. The DNA for the CDR3 is TGTGCCAGCAGCCCAGGGGCCGGCTACACCTTC. It translates to CASSPGAGYTF.

This clone was recorded once. The V gene is TRBV4-1, the J gene TRBJ2-5; 7 nucleotides match TRBD2. Germline V gene data show CDR1 as MGHRA and CDR2 as YSYEKL. V lost 4 bases to trimming and J lost 0 bases; unmatched junction nucleotides: 5. This CDR3 contains 15 residues. The DNA of the CDR3 is TGCGCCAGCAGCCTGCCCACTAGCGACCAAGAGACCCAGTACTTC. Amino acid sequence: CASSLPTSDQETQYF.

The CDR3 protein is CASSLTGLAGGWSTDTQYF. CDR3 in DNA: TGTGCCAGCAGCTTAACGGGACTAGCGGGGGGGTGGAGCACAGATACGCAGTATTTT. The chain recombines TRBV11-2 with TRBJ2-3; 16 bases map to TRBD2. V shed 2 bases, J shed 0 bases, and the junction held 5 bases outside the gene matches. Germline values: CDR1 SGHAT, CDR2 FQNNGV. CDR3 size: 19 residues. The full variable domain, in which reference TRBV11-2 and TRBJ2-3 provide the parts outside the CDR3, is EAGVAQSPRYKIIEKRQSVAFWCNPISGHATLYWYQQILGQGPKLLIQFQNNGVVDDSQLPKDRFSAERLKGVDSTLKIQPAKLEDSAVYLCASSLTGLAGGWSTDTQYFGPGTRLTVL.

The rearrangement uses TRBV7-6 and TRBJ2-1; TRBD2 agrees at 13 bases. After removal of 4 bases from V and 8 bases from J, the junction contained 14 bases not matched to a gene. CDR3 length equals 18 residues. Germline V lookup: CDR1 SGHVS, CDR2 FNYEAQ. Written as DNA, the CDR3 is TGTGCCAGCAGCTCCCGGACTAGCGGGAGTCTTGATGTCGATGAGCAGTTCTTC. Translated, it gives CASSSRTSGSLDVDEQFF.

This clone was counted a few times. The chain carries TRBV19 and TRBJ1-4; D not resolved. The V end lost 6 bases, the J end lost 10 bases, and 21 bases lay between the germline ends. Germline V gene lookup returns CDR1 LNHDA and CDR2 SQIVND (reference sequence). The CDR3 is made up of 15 amino acids. CDR3 in DNA: TGTGCCAGTAGGGTACAGTTGGCAGCAGAAGGAAAACTGTTTTTT. Encoded protein: CASRVQLAAEGKLFF. The full variable domain, its missing parts supplied by reference TRBV19 and TRBJ1-4, is DGGITQSPKYLFRKEGQNVTLSCEQNLNHDAMYWYRQDPGQGLRLIYYSQIVNDFQKGDIAEGYSVSREKKESFPLTVTSAQKNPTAFYLCASRVQLAAEGKLFFGSGTQLSVL.

The chain has TRBV5-1 and TRBJ1-1; maybe TRBD1 (5 bases). Germline CDR1 and CDR2: SGHRS and YFSETQ. This CDR3 has 11 residues. Trimming cost V 0 bases and J 12 bases, with 9 bases left between them. DNA of the CDR3: TGCGCCAGCAGCTTGGGGGGCGGGACTTTCTTT. Translating gives CASSLGGGTFF. The full variable domain, in which reference TRBV5-1 and TRBJ1-1 provide the parts outside the CDR3, is KAGVTQTPRYLIKTRGQQVTLSCSPISGHRSVSWYQQTPGQGLQFLFEYFSETQRNKGNFPGRFSGRQFSNSRSEMNVSTLELGDSALYLCASSLGGGTFFGQGTRLTVV.

The CDR3 spells CSAAGGGEQYF. The CDR3 region has the DNA TGCAGTGCCGCTGGGGGGGGCGAGCAGTACTTC. V is TRBV20-1 and J is TRBJ2-7; 7 bases align to TRBD2. Trimming took 6 bases from V and 6 from J; bases not matched to a gene: 5. The length of the CDR3 is 11 residues. CDR1 DFQATT and CDR2 SNEGSKA come from the germline V gene (reference sequence).

The gene calls are TRBV18 and TRBJ1-1; 7 nucleotides match TRBD1. The junction had 4 bases not matched to a gene; V was cut back by 3 bases and J by 0 bases. The CDR3 is 15 amino acids. The germline V gene encodes CDR1 KGHSH and CDR2 LQKENI. The CDR3 here is CASSPTGTVNTEAFF. CDR3 bases: TGTGCCAGCTCACCGACCGGGACAGTGAACACTGAAGCTTTCTTT.

V gene TRBV19 combines with J gene TRBJ1-5; 12 bases are shared with TRBD1. J was trimmed by 4 bases and V by 4 bases; bases with no gene match: 11. From germline, CDR1 is LNHDA and CDR2 SQIVND (reference sequence). The CDR3 runs 18 residues. CDR3 in DNA: TGTGCCAGTAGTAGAGGGACAGGGGGCTCGATGGTAAATCAGCCCCAGCATTTT. It encodes CASSRGTGGSMVNQPQHF.

The chain uses TRBV7-2 and TRBJ1-2, with 9 bases fitting TRBD1. Germline CDR1 reads SGHTA; CDR2 reads FQGNSA. Trimming removed 2 bases from V and 6 bases from J; junction bases left unmatched: 7. The CDR3 covers 15 residues. CDR3 sequence: CASSLKGQGLDGYTF. CDR3 sequence (DNA): TGTGCCAGCAGCTTAAAGGGACAGGGTTTAGATGGCTACACCTTC.

This rearrangement joins TRBV5-1 to TRBJ2-1; 10 bases match TRBD2. J lost 6 bases, V lost 4 bases, and 10 bases had no gene match. Per germline, CDR1 SGHRS and CDR2 YFSETQ. This CDR3 contains 16 residues. The CDR3 here is CASSRDGLAVGNEQFF. The CDR3, as DNA: TGCGCCAGCAGCCGGGACGGACTAGCGGTTGGCAATGAGCAGTTCTTC.

The J gene is TRBJ2-7, the V gene TRBV11-3; D may be TRBD2 (7 bases). Trimming took 4 bases from V and 6 from J, leaving 16 bases between them. CDR1 and CDR2 (germline): SGHNT, YENEEA. The CDR3 totals 14 residues. Here the CDR3 reads CASSSSRGAGEQYF. The CDR3 DNA follows: TGTGCCAGCAGCTCAAGCCGGGGGGCCGGCGAGCAGTACTTC.

The V and J genes are TRBV5-1 and TRBJ2-2; D might be TRBD1 (6 bases). V shed 4 bases and J shed 2 bases, with 12 bases lying between them. CDR3 length: 15 amino acids. The germline gives CDR1 SGHRS, CDR2 YFSETQ. In DNA form, the CDR3 reads TGCGCCAGCAGCACCGGGACAACAAACACCGGGGAGCTGTTTTTT. It specifies CASSTGTTNTGELFF.

V usage is TRBV6-5 and J usage is TRBJ1-1; perhaps TRBD1 as D (5 bases). Deletions cut 0 bases from V and 0 bases from J, with 8 bases between. This CDR3 comprises 15 residues. CDR1 and CDR2 from the germline V gene are MNHEY and SVGAGI. CDR3 protein: CASSYSGAMNTEAFF. In DNA, the CDR3 is TGTGCCAGCAGTTACTCTGGGGCCATGAACACTGAAGCTTTCTTT.

The chain employs TRBV5-8 and TRBJ1-1; no clear D. Germline V gene data show CDR1 as SGHTS and CDR2 as YDEGEE. Trimming took 4 bases from V and 3 from J, leaving 7 bases between them. This CDR3 has 12 residues. The CDR3 DNA sequence: TGTGCCAGCAGCCCTCAGGACACTGAAGCTTTCTTT. Translating it yields CASSPQDTEAFF.

V gene TRBV6-6 combines with J gene TRBJ1-4; 10 nucleotides agree with TRBD1. The CDR3 has 16 residues. Germline V CDR1 and CDR2: MNHNY, SVGAGI (reference sequence). J was trimmed by 3 bases and V by 5 bases; bases with no gene match: 6. The CDR3 sequence: CASSRQGAQANEKLFF. The CDR3 DNA is TGTGCCAGCAGTCGACAGGGGGCGCAAGCTAATGAAAAACTGTTTTTT.

This CDR3 reads CASSQDRGRAEKLFF. The CDR3 nucleotides read TGCGCCAGCAGCCAAGATCGAGGCAGGGCTGAAAAACTGTTTTTT. The chain couples TRBV4-1 to TRBJ1-4, with a possible D match to TRBD1 (5 bases). V lost 0 bases and J 7 bases, leaving 12 bases between the germline ends. Germline CDR1 reads MGHRA; CDR2 reads YSYEKL. There are 15 residues in the CDR3.

The sample holds a few counts of this clone. The chain has TRBV5-4 and TRBJ1-1; TRBD1 aligns across 7 bases. The CDR3 is made up of 14 amino acids. The junction had 3 bases not matched to a gene; V was cut back by 4 bases and J by 0 bases. Germline values: CDR1 SGHNT, CDR2 YYREEE (reference sequence). This CDR3 is CASSPGGMNTEAFF. In DNA form, the CDR3 reads TGTGCCAGCAGCCCAGGGGGTATGAACACTGAAGCTTTCTTT.

The V and J genes are TRBV27 and TRBJ1-5, with TRBD1 matching 7 bases. The CDR3 extends over 13 amino acids. Germline V lookup: CDR1 MNHEY, CDR2 SMNVEV (reference sequence). V lost 8 bases and J lost 5; bases outside the gene matches: 6. CDR3 amino acids: CASRGQDYQPQHF. Here the CDR3 DNA reads TGTGCCAGCCGCGGACAGGACTATCAGCCCCAGCATTTT.

As concerns this clone: An end of the junction differs from the germline gene, which may be a read error. The chain uses TRBV5-8 and TRBJ2-4, with 8 bases that match TRBD1. The CDR3 is made up of 10 amino acids. Germline V CDR1 and CDR2: SGHTS, YDEGEE. The CDR3 sequence is CASSSDRGRF. The CDR3, as DNA: TGTGCCAGCAGCTCTGACAGGGGTCGCTTC.

There are many counts of this clone. J is TRBJ1-2 and V is TRBV5-1; maybe TRBD1 (6 bases). CDR3 size: 15 residues. Germline CDR1 reads SGHRS; CDR2 reads YFSETQ. V shed 4 bases and J shed 5 bases, with 18 bases lying between them. CDR3 sequence reads: CASSQLQGLGYGYTF. DNA for the CDR3: TGCGCCAGCAGCCAACTACAGGGTTTGGGGTATGGCTACACCTTC.

The chain recombines TRBV6-5 with TRBJ1-2; perhaps TRBD1 as D (5 bases). Germline lookup yields CDR1 MNHEY and CDR2 SVGAGI. V was pared by 10 bases and J by 1 base, with 13 bases between. CDR3 length equals 13 residues. The CDR3 loop is CATLGPFNYGYTF. The DNA of the CDR3 is TGTGCCACATTGGGGCCTTTTAACTATGGCTACACCTTC.